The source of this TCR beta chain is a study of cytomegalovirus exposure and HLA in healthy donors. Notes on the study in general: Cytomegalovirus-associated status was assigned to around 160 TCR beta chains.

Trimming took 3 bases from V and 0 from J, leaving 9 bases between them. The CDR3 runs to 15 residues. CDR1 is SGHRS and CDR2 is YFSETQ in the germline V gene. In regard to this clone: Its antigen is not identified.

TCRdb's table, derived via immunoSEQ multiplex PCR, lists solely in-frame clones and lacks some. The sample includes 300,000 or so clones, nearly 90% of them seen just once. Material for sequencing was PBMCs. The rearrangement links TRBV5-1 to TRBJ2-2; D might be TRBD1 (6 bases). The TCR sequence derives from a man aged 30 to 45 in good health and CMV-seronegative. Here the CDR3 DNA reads TGCGCCAGCAGCTCAGACAGGCCGAACACCGGGGAGCTGTTTTTT. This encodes CASSSDRPNTGELFF.